These 23 T cell receptor beta chains came from one sample sequenced in a study of cytomegalovirus exposure and HLA in healthy donors. Vbeta (60) and Jbeta (13) primers were used in the PCR. The data were produced by immunoSEQ multiplex PCR, yet TCRdb's version contains in-frame clones alone and is incomplete. Here the sample spans about 110,000 clones, 75% to 90% being singletons. The sequenced sample was PBMCs. The receptors shown here come from a middle-aged man in good health and CMV-seronegative.

This chain links TRBV7-9 with TRBJ1-3, with D perhaps TRBD1 (6 bases). Per germline, CDR1 SEHNR and CDR2 FQNEAQ (reference sequence). The V gene lost 5 bases and the J gene lost 0 bases, with 14 bases spanning the gap. CDR3 length: 16 residues. The chain's CDR3 is CASSEDSTLSGNTIYF. The DNA for the CDR3 is TGTGCCAGCAGCGAGGACAGCACACTCTCTGGAAACACCATATATTTT. Full variable domain (missing parts from reference TRBV7-9 and TRBJ1-3): DTGVSQNPRHKITKRGQNVTFRCDPISEHNRLYWYRQTLGQGPEFLTYFQNEAQLEKSRLLSDRFSAERPKGSFSTLEIQRTEQGDSAMYLCASSEDSTLSGNTIYFGEGSWLTVV.

The count of this clone is one. The chain uses TRBV29-1 and TRBJ1-2; TRBD1 might be the D (6 bases). The CDR3 covers 13 residues. Trimming shortened V by 0 bases and J by 7 bases, and 12 bases separated the two germline ends. The germline CDR1 and CDR2 sequences are SQVTM and ANQGSEA. CDR3 in DNA: TGCAGCGTTGAAGATCAAGGACAGCGTGGCTACACCTTC. It encodes CSVEDQGQRGYTF.

The rearrangement uses TRBV28 and TRBJ1-1, with D possibly being TRBD1 (5 bases). Germline CDR1 MDHEN, CDR2 SYDVKM. This CDR3 contains 14 residues. The V gene lost 2 bases and the J gene lost 1 base, with 8 bases spanning the gap. CDR3 protein: CASSLVGGNTEAFF. As DNA, the CDR3 is TGTGCCAGCAGTTTAGTGGGGGGGAACACTGAAGCTTTCTTT.

The rearrangement joins TRBV6-1 to TRBJ1-4; D not resolved. This CDR3 has 15 amino acids. Deletions cut 0 bases from V and 4 bases from J, with 9 bases between. Germline V gene sequence: CDR1 MNHNS, CDR2 SASEGT. CDR3: CASSEAHSSNEKLFF. The CDR3 nucleotides are TGTGCCAGCAGTGAAGCGCACAGCAGTAATGAAAAACTGTTTTTT.

The V call is TRBV5-4, the J call TRBJ1-2; a weak D match, TRBD1 (6 bases). This CDR3 is built from 13 residues. Germline-derived CDR1 and CDR2 are SGHNT and YYREEE (reference sequence). V lost 1 base, J lost 5 bases, and 9 bases lay in between. The DNA for the CDR3 is TGTGCCAGCAGCTTGCCAACAGGGTATGGCTACACCTTC. This sequence encodes CASSLPTGYGYTF.

The V and J genes are TRBV27 and TRBJ1-3, with 7 bases lining up with TRBD1. With 6 bases clipped from V and 2 bases from J, the junction kept 1 base outside the gene matches. Germline values: CDR1 MNHEY, CDR2 SMNVEV (reference sequence). The CDR3 totals 13 residues. CDR3 coding DNA: TGTGCCAGCAGAGACAGGGCTGGAAACACCATATATTTT. Its translation: CASRDRAGNTIYF.

The chain combines TRBV6-6 with TRBJ1-2, with D tentatively TRBD1 (5 bases). This CDR3 has 13 amino acids. Trimming took 5 bases from V and 4 from J, leaving 11 bases between them. The germline CDR1 and CDR2 sequences are MNHNY and SVGAGI (reference sequence). CDR3 in amino acids: CASSRQLFYGYTF. CDR3 DNA: TGTGCCAGCAGTCGACAGCTTTTCTATGGCTACACCTTC.

This clone was seen a single time. The chain recombines TRBV9 with TRBJ2-5, with 10 positions matching TRBD2. V gave up 1 base and J gave up 4 bases; unmatched junction bases: 4. The CDR3 totals 15 residues. In germline, CDR1 is SGDLS, CDR2 YYNGEE. The CDR3, as DNA: TGTGCCAGCAGCGTAAGCGGGGGGGCTGTAGAGACCCAGTACTTC. As protein: CASSVSGGAVETQYF.

For the CDR3, the DNA is TGTGCCAGCAGCCGGCTGTGGGGCGGCTGGGAGACCCAGTACTTC. Encoded protein: CASSRLWGGWETQYF. V is TRBV7-2 and J is TRBJ2-5; D perhaps matches TRBD1 (5 bases). Germline values: CDR1 SGHTA, CDR2 FQGNSA. V dropped 5 bases and J dropped 5 bases, with 18 bases sitting between them. This CDR3 has 15 residues.

This clone appeared a few times. The rearrangement links TRBV7-9 to TRBJ1-2; 9 nucleotides match TRBD1. J lost 2 bases, V lost 5 bases, and 3 bases had no gene match. This CDR3 comprises 14 residues. In germline, CDR1 is SEHNR, CDR2 FQNEAQ (reference sequence). The CDR3 bases are TGTGCCAGCAGCGCTGGGACAGGGAACTATGGCTACACCTTC. It codes for CASSAGTGNYGYTF.

V and J are TRBV7-2 and TRBJ2-4, with no clear D. V was clipped by 4 bases and J by 9 bases, with 13 bases between them. The CDR3 has 13 amino acids. Germline loops: CDR1 SGHTA, CDR2 FQGNSA. CDR3 protein: CASSSPPRGIQYF. CDR3 nucleotides: TGTGCCAGCAGCTCACCCCCGCGCGGCATTCAGTACTTC.

CDR3 sequence reads: CASSSDRGRNTEAFF. Here the CDR3 DNA reads TGTGCCAGCAGTTCTGACAGGGGTAGGAACACTGAAGCTTTCTTT. This rearrangement joins TRBV7-2 to TRBJ1-1; 8 nucleotides line up with TRBD1. V was pared by 6 bases and J by 1 base, with 7 bases of the junction left unmatched. Germline values: CDR1 SGHTA, CDR2 FQGNSA. This CDR3 is built from 15 residues.

J is TRBJ1-2 and V is TRBV7-9; D is undetermined. The CDR3 extends over 12 amino acids. In germline, CDR1 is SEHNR, CDR2 FQNEAQ (reference sequence). The germline V and J ends were trimmed by 8 bases and 4 bases, with 11 bases remaining between them. CDR3 in DNA: TGTGCCAGCCGAAACACAGTCTATGGCTACACCTTC. Protein: CASRNTVYGYTF. Variable domain in full (rest from reference TRBV7-9 and TRBJ1-2): DTGVSQNPRHKITKRGQNVTFRCDPISEHNRLYWYRQTLGQGPEFLTYFQNEAQLEKSRLLSDRFSAERPKGSFSTLEIQRTEQGDSAMYLCASRNTVYGYTFGSGTRLTVV.

The rearrangement uses TRBV7-9 and TRBJ2-3, with D possibly being TRBD1 (5 bases). Germline CDR1 is SEHNR and CDR2 is FQNEAQ (reference sequence). The V gene lost 3 bases and the J gene lost 0 bases, with 10 bases spanning the gap. The CDR3 runs to 15 residues. The chain's CDR3 is CASSFWSGSTDTQYF. CDR3 coding DNA: TGTGCCAGCAGCTTTTGGTCAGGGAGCACAGATACGCAGTATTTT.

The rearrangement joins TRBV7-9 to TRBJ2-1, with a tentative D call TRBD1 (8 bases). The ends were cut back, 1 base at V and 10 bases at J, with 14 bases in the middle. CDR1 SEHNR and CDR2 FQNEAQ come from the germline V gene (reference sequence). This CDR3 is 14 amino acids long. CDR3 protein: CASSLGTGRVEQFF. The CDR3 DNA reads TGTGCCAGCAGCTTAGGGACAGGGAGGGTCGAGCAGTTCTTC.

This sequence joins TRBV5-4 and TRBJ1-1; 9 nucleotides align to TRBD1. With 4 bases clipped from V and 4 bases from J, the junction kept 11 bases outside the gene matches. CDR3 length equals 16 residues. Germline loops: CDR1 SGHNT, CDR2 YYREEE (reference sequence). In nucleotides, the CDR3 is TGTGCCAGCAGCCCTGGACAGGGGCGCGGTGGCACTGAAGCTTTCTTT. Protein product: CASSPGQGRGGTEAFF.

This clone was found a few times. The chain employs TRBV9 and TRBJ1-2; 9 bases match TRBD1. The CDR3 has 14 amino acids. V dropped 2 bases and J dropped 5; count of bases not matched to a gene: 4. Germline-derived CDR1 and CDR2 are SGDLS and YYNGEE. CDR3 in amino acids: CASSVGQGSYGYTF. The CDR3, as DNA: TGTGCCAGCAGCGTCGGACAGGGGTCGTATGGCTACACCTTC.

The chain uses TRBV25-1 and TRBJ2-5; 9 nucleotides agree with TRBD1. The CDR3 spans 11 residues. The V gene's germline CDR1 is MGHDK and CDR2 SYGVNS. The ends lost 6 bases at V and 13 bases at J; junction bases unmatched: 6. Here the CDR3 reads CASRQDRGAYF. In nucleotides, the CDR3 is TGTGCCAGCAGACAGGACAGGGGAGCGTACTTC.

The chain carries TRBV6-6 and TRBJ2-7; a weak D match, TRBD1 (6 bases). CDR3 length: 15 residues. CDR1 MNHNY and CDR2 SVGAGI come from the germline V gene (reference sequence). V lost 0 bases, J lost 4 bases, and 13 bases lay in between. CDR3 region: CASSYSGTTRYEQYF. CDR3 DNA sequence: TGTGCCAGCAGTTACTCGGGGACAACAAGATACGAGCAGTACTTC.

The chain combines TRBV7-3 with TRBJ1-1; 8 bases agree with TRBD1. The V gene's germline CDR1 is SGHTA and CDR2 FQGTGA. There are 15 residues in the CDR3. Trimming removed 2 bases from V and 1 base from J; junction bases left unmatched: 3. Here the CDR3 DNA reads TGTGCCAGCAGCTTAGCGGGACAGGAGAACACTGAAGCTTTCTTT. This translates into CASSLAGQENTEAFF.

The chain employs TRBV4-1 and TRBJ2-7; TRBD2 might be the D (5 bases). Per the germline V gene, CDR1 is MGHRA and CDR2 is YSYEKL. CDR3 size: 14 residues. The germline V and J ends were trimmed by 1 base and 5 bases, with 12 bases remaining between them. The CDR3, as DNA: TGCGCCAGCAGCCAAGTCGAGGGTACCCACGAGCAGTACTTC. Translated, it gives CASSQVEGTHEQYF.

V usage is TRBV7-2 and J usage is TRBJ2-6; 9 bases are shared with TRBD2. Germline V CDR1 and CDR2: SGHTA, FQGNSA. The V segment lost 5 bases and the J segment 3 bases; nucleotides outside the gene matches: 8. There are 17 residues in the CDR3. CDR3 in amino acids: CASSPRRGGDGANVLTF. Written as DNA, the CDR3 is TGTGCCAGCAGCCCCCGGCGGGGGGGGGATGGGGCCAACGTCCTGACTTTC.

This chain links TRBV9 with TRBJ2-7; TRBD1 matches at 7 bases. This CDR3 is 14 amino acids long. After removal of 4 bases from V and 1 base from J, the junction contained 5 bases not matched to a gene. Germline V gives CDR1 SGDLS, CDR2 YYNGEE. CDR3 DNA sequence: TGTGCCAGCAGCTCCATGACAGGGTCCTACGAGCAGTACTTC. It specifies CASSSMTGSYEQYF.